Sequencing of this T cell receptor beta chain was carried out in a study of blood T cells in healthy people across ages. About this clonotype: Its target is unknown.

Primers used in a second PCR of about 6 to 11 cycles were a sample-barcoded 5' primer and a J-beta primer mix. No fewer than 2.5 million CDR3-containing paired-end reads came from each sample. Via MiXCR, TCRdb re-called the 5' RACE reads, giving one row per CDR3 protein. Counted here are 650,000 to 900,000 distinct CDR3 sequences, about 59% occurring once; the ten biggest clones make up roughly 26%. The study, taken as a whole, reports: Total diversity from one million sequenced T cells was likely underestimated.

The germline V and J ends were trimmed by 0 bases and 2 bases, with 11 bases remaining between them. The CDR3 has 16 amino acids. CDR1 and CDR2 (germline): DFQATT, SNEGSKA (reference sequence). This TCR came from a man in his thirties or forties in good health. The chain uses TRBV20-1 and TRBJ2-6, with D unresolved. Specimen: blood. This CDR3 is CSARDPHWTGANVLTF. The CDR3, as DNA: TGCAGTGCTAGAGACCCCCATTGGACTGGGGCCAACGTCCTGACTTTC.